A single sample is the source of the 19 T cell receptor beta chains below, sequenced in a study of response to subunit inactivated influenza vaccine. MiXCR, applied by TCRdb to the RT-PCR reads, yields one record per CDR3 protein. Of 630,000 or so distinct CDR3 sequences detected, 15% to 17% appear once; the ten largest clones hold around 10%. The source material was PBMCs from blood, sampled about 11 days after vaccination. Receptors originate from a man aged 50 to 60 who received an inactivated influenza vaccine.

This clonotype was found a few times. The chain couples TRBV15 to TRBJ2-7, with TRBD2 matching over 15 bases. The CDR3 length is 17 residues. V trimming: 1 base; J trimming: 3 bases; junction bases outside the gene matches: 4. Germline CDR1 is LNHNV and CDR2 is YYDKDF (reference sequence). CDR3 nucleotides: TGTGCCACCAGCAGAGGAGGGACTAGCGGGAGGTACTACGAGCAGTACTTC. Translation: CATSRGGTSGRYYEQYF.

The V and J genes are TRBV20-1 and TRBJ2-7; D is unclear. The CDR3 is made up of 16 amino acids. Trimming left V 0 bases short and J 0 bases short, with 15 bases between. The germline V gene has CDR1 DFQATT and CDR2 SNEGSKA (reference sequence). Written as DNA, the CDR3 is TGCAGTGCTAGAGATGATATGGGGTTTCGCTCCTACGAGCAGTACTTC. It codes for CSARDDMGFRSYEQYF.

This clonotype has only a few counts. This sequence joins TRBV7-2 and TRBJ2-1, with TRBD1 identical over 7 bases. CDR3 length: 14 residues. Germline assignment: CDR1 SGHTA and CDR2 FQGNSA. Trimming took 7 bases from V and 9 from J; bases not matched to a gene: 12. The CDR3 is CASTAATGLTEQFF. In DNA, the CDR3 is TGTGCCAGCACCGCCGCGACAGGGTTAACTGAGCAGTTCTTC. Full variable domain (missing parts from reference TRBV7-2 and TRBJ2-1): GAGVSQSPSNKVTEKGKDVELRCDPISGHTALYWYRQSLGQGLEFLIYFQGNSAPDKSGLPSDRFSAERTGGSVSTLTIQRTQQEDSAVYLCASTAATGLTEQFFGPGTRLTVL.

This rearrangement joins TRBV7-2 to TRBJ2-5; tentative D call: TRBD2 (6 bases). Deletions cut 3 bases from V and 5 bases from J, with 13 bases between. CDR1 and CDR2 (germline): SGHTA, FQGNSA. The CDR3 is 14 residues long. In DNA form, the CDR3 reads TGTGCCAGCAGCTTCACGGGAGCTGGCGAGACCCAGTACTTC. This gives the protein CASSFTGAGETQYF.

This rearrangement joins TRBV20-1 to TRBJ2-7, with TRBD1 matching over 11 bases. The CDR3 covers 14 residues. Losses at the gene ends were 5 bases for V and 4 bases for J; bases not matched to a gene: 7. CDR1 is DFQATT and CDR2 is SNEGSKA in the germline V gene (reference sequence). DNA of the CDR3: TGCAGTGCTCGAACCGGGACAGGGGGTTACGAGCAGTACTTC. Amino acids: CSARTGTGGYEQYF.

This rearrangement joins TRBV6-2 or TRBV6-3 to TRBJ2-1, with D tentatively TRBD1 (6 bases). Germline-derived CDR1 and CDR2 are MNHEY and SVGEGT. V was pared by 5 bases and J by 0 bases, with 20 bases between. The CDR3 extends over 18 amino acids. The DNA for the CDR3 is TGTGCCAGCAGTAAGGCACCGTACCTAGGGGGCTCCTACAATGAGCAGTTCTTC. Protein product: CASSKAPYLGGSYNEQFF.

The chain joins TRBV11-2 to TRBJ2-5; 8 nucleotides agree with TRBD2. CDR1 and CDR2 (germline): SGHAT, FQNNGV. V lost 2 bases, J lost 5 bases, and 13 bases stayed unmatched. CDR3 length: 17 amino acids. The CDR3 sequence: CASSLNPTSGLHETQYF. CDR3 coding DNA: TGTGCCAGCAGCTTAAATCCTACTAGCGGACTACACGAGACCCAGTACTTC.

The chain is built from TRBV30 and TRBJ1-6; TRBD1 aligns across 8 bases. The CDR3 has 13 residues. Germline CDR1 and CDR2: GTSNPN and SVGIG (reference sequence). V lost 5 bases, J lost 9 bases, and 6 bases stayed unmatched. Here the CDR3 DNA reads TGTGCCTGGGACAGGGGTATGGGTTCACCCCTCCACTTT. Translation: CAWDRGMGSPLHF.

This clonotype was observed a handful of times. The V gene is TRBV29-1, the J gene TRBJ2-1, with 8 bases that match TRBD2. CDR1 is SQVTM and CDR2 is ANQGSEA in the germline V gene. Losses at the gene ends were 5 bases for V and 0 bases for J; bases not matched to a gene: 12. The CDR3 spans 17 residues. Here the CDR3 DNA reads TGCAGCGTTAGGCTAGCGGGTCTCCCAAGCTCCTACAATGAGCAGTTCTTC. This sequence encodes CSVRLAGLPSSYNEQFF.

The chain employs TRBV24-1 and TRBJ2-1; D gene ambiguous. V lost 4 bases, J lost 4 bases, and 10 bases lay in between. The CDR3 totals 14 residues. Germline CDR1 and CDR2: KGHDR and SFDVKD. Here the CDR3 reads CATSDRWSYNEQFF. The CDR3 nucleotides are TGTGCCACCAGTGACCGATGGTCGTACAATGAGCAGTTCTTC.

This clonotype has only a few counts. The chain couples TRBV10-3 to TRBJ1-6; D is undetermined. Trimming pared 0 bases from V and 3 bases from J, leaving 9 bases between. CDR1 and CDR2 (germline): ENHRY, SYGVKD. The CDR3 is 16 residues long. CDR3 nucleotides: TGTGCCATCAGTGAGTCGACGGGCAACTATAATTCACCCCTCCACTTT. It encodes CAISESTGNYNSPLHF.

This clonotype has a handful of counts. The genes are TRBV7-2 and TRBJ2-5; 9 nucleotides line up with TRBD2. This CDR3 spans 15 amino acids. Trimming took 4 bases from V and 5 from J; bases not matched to a gene: 8. The germline CDR1 and CDR2 sequences are SGHTA and FQGNSA. CDR3: CASSSGRGGRETQYF. The CDR3 DNA reads as TGTGCCAGCAGCTCCGGGCGGGGGGGCCGGGAGACCCAGTACTTC. Drawing the rest from reference TRBV7-2 and TRBJ2-5, the complete variable domain is GAGVSQSPSNKVTEKGKDVELRCDPISGHTALYWYRQSLGQGLEFLIYFQGNSAPDKSGLPSDRFSAERTGGSVSTLTIQRTQQEDSAVYLCASSSGRGGRETQYFGPGTRLLVL.

The rearrangement uses TRBV2 and TRBJ1-2; possible D gene TRBD1, 5 bases. Germline CDR1 and CDR2: SNHLY and FYNNEI. The CDR3 extends over 12 amino acids. Trimming pared 4 bases from V and 8 bases from J, leaving 11 bases between. The CDR3, as DNA: TGTGCCAGCAGTGGTGGGGACGGCGGCTACACCTTC. Translated, it gives CASSGGDGGYTF. Filled out from reference TRBV2 and TRBJ1-2, the complete variable domain reads EPEVTQTPSHQVTQMGQEVILRCVPISNHLYFYWYRQILGQKVEFLVSFYNNEISEKSEIFDDQFSVERPDGSNFTLKIRSTKLEDSAMYFCASSGGDGGYTFGSGTRLTVV.

The chain combines TRBV20-1 with TRBJ2-4; 13 nucleotides match TRBD2. V shed 5 bases and J 8 bases; nucleotides not matched to a gene: 3. The CDR3 has 13 residues. CDR1 DFQATT and CDR2 SNEGSKA come from the germline V gene (reference sequence). The CDR3, as DNA: TGCAGTGCTGGGACTAGCGGGGTGTACATTCAGTACTTC. It codes for CSAGTSGVYIQYF.

This clonotype was seen more than once but under ten times. V usage is TRBV6-1 and J usage is TRBJ1-3; 8 bases map to TRBD1. CDR3 length: 15 amino acids. V shed 10 bases and J 3 bases; nucleotides not matched to a gene: 11. Germline CDR1 and CDR2: MNHNS and SASEGT. CDR3 sequence: CATTRNRGNGNTIYF. The CDR3 region has the DNA TGTGCCACCACTCGGAACAGGGGGAATGGAAACACCATATATTTT.

This clonotype appeared a few times. The rearrangement uses TRBV12-3 or TRBV12-4 and TRBJ2-2; 8 bases fit TRBD2. The V gene end was trimmed by 5 bases and the J gene end by 7 bases; junction bases not matched to a gene: 6. The CDR3 length is 14 residues. In nucleotides, the CDR3 is TGTGCCAGCAGTCCTAGACTAGCGAACGGGGAGCTGTTTTTT. Translated: CASSPRLANGELFF.

The chain uses TRBV2 and TRBJ2-4, with TRBD1 matching 7 bases. V dropped 1 base and J dropped 1; count of bases not matched to a gene: 1. CDR1 SNHLY and CDR2 FYNNEI come from the germline V gene. The length of the CDR3 is 15 residues. CDR3: CASSEVDRAKNIQYF. In DNA form, the CDR3 reads TGTGCCAGCAGTGAAGTGGACAGGGCCAAAAACATTCAGTACTTC.

This clonotype came up a few times. The chain joins TRBV7-2 to TRBJ2-5, with a possible D match to TRBD1 (5 bases). The CDR3 extends over 13 amino acids. From germline, CDR1 is SGHTA and CDR2 FQGNSA. The V and J ends lost 5 bases and 5 bases respectively, with 12 bases between them. This chain's CDR3 is CASSPRVSETQYF. Written as DNA, the CDR3 is TGTGCCAGCAGCCCCAGGGTCTCGGAGACCCAGTACTTC.

The rearrangement uses TRBV24-1 and TRBJ2-7, with D perhaps TRBD2 (6 bases). Germline assignment: CDR1 KGHDR and CDR2 SFDVKD. V gave up 6 bases and J gave up 4 bases, with 12 bases separating them. The CDR3 has 13 residues. This chain's CDR3 is CATSSGSSYEQYF. CDR3 nucleotide sequence: TGTGCCACCAGTTCCGGGAGCTCGTACGAGCAGTACTTC.